Sequencing of this T cell receptor (beta chain) was carried out in a study of blood T cells in healthy people across ages. This clonotype has a handful of counts. The second PCR ran about 6 to 11 cycles with a sample-barcoded 5' primer and J-beta primers. TCRdb called the 5' RACE reads again in MiXCR, with one record for every CDR3 protein. The sample has roughly 720,000 distinct CDR3 sequences, about 53% seen once. This clonotype originated in an elderly man in good health. The sample comprised blood.

As DNA, the CDR3 is TGCGCCAGCAGCTTGGGGGACAGGGGAAACAGATACGCGTATTTT. Encoded protein: CASSLGDRGNRYAYF. This chain uses TRBV5-1 with TRBJ2-3; 10 nucleotides align to TRBD1. Germline V gene sequence: CDR1 SGHRS, CDR2 YFSETQ. This CDR3 is built from 15 residues. Germline trimming cut 0 bases from V and 14 bases from J; bases unmatched to any gene: 12.